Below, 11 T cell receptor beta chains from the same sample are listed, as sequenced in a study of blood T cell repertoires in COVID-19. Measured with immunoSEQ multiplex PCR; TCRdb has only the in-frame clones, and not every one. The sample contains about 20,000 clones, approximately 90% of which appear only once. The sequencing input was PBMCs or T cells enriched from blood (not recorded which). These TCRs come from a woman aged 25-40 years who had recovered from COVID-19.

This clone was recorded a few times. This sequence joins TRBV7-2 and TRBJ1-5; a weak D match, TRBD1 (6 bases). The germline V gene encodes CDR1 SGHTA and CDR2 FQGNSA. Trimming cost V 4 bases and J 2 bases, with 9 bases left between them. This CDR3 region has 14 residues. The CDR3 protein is CASSSRQGNQPQHF. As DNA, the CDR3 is TGTGCCAGCAGCTCCCGACAGGGCAATCAGCCCCAGCATTTT.

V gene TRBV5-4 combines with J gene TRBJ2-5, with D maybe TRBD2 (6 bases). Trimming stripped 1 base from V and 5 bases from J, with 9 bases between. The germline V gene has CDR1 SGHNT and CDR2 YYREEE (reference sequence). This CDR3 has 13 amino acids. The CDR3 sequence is CASSLSGRETQYF. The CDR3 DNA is TGTGCCAGCAGCTTGTCGGGGAGGGAGACCCAGTACTTC.

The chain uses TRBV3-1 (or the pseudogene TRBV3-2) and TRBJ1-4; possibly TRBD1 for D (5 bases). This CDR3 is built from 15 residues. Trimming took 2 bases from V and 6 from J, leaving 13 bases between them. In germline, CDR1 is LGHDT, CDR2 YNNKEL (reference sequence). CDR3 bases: TGTGCCAGCAGCCAAACAGGTGTCTCCCATGAAAAACTGTTTTTT. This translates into CASSQTGVSHEKLFF.

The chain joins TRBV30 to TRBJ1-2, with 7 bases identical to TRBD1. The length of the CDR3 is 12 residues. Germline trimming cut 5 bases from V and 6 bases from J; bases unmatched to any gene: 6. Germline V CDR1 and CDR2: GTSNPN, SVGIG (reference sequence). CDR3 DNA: TGTGCCTGGTCGATAGGGGGCGATGGCTACACCTTC. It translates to CAWSIGGDGYTF.

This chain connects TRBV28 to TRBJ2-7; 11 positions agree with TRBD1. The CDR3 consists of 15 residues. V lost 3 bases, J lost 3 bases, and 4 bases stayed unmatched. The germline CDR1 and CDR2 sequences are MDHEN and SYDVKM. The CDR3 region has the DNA TGTGCCAGCAGTTTTCCGGGACAGGGGGTCTACGAGCAGTACTTC. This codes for CASSFPGQGVYEQYF. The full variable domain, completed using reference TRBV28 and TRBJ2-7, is DVKVTQSSRYLVKRTGEKVFLECVQDMDHENMFWYRQDPGLGLRLIYFSYDVKMKEKGDIPEGYSVSREKKERFSLILESASTNQTSMYLCASSFPGQGVYEQYFGPGTRLTVT.

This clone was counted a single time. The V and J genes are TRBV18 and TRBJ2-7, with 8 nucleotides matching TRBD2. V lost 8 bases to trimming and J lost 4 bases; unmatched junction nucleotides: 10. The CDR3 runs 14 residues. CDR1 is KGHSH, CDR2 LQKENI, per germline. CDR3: CASQTLSGGYEQYF. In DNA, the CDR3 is TGTGCCAGCCAGACCCTAAGCGGGGGATACGAGCAGTACTTC.

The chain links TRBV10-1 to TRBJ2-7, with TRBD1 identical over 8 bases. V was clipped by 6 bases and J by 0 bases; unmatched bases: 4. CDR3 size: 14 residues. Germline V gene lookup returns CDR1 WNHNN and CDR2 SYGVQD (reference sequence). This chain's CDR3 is CASSRTGNSYEQYF. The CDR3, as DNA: TGCGCCAGCAGCAGGACAGGGAACTCCTACGAGCAGTACTTC.

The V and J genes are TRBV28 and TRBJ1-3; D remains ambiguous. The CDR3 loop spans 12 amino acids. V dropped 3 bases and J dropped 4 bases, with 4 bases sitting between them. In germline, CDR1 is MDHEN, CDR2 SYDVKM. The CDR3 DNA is TGTGCCAGCAGTTTTCGGGGAAACACCATATATTTT. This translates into CASSFRGNTIYF. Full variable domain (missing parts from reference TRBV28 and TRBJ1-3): DVKVTQSSRYLVKRTGEKVFLECVQDMDHENMFWYRQDPGLGLRLIYFSYDVKMKEKGDIPEGYSVSREKKERFSLILESASTNQTSMYLCASSFRGNTIYFGEGSWLTVV.

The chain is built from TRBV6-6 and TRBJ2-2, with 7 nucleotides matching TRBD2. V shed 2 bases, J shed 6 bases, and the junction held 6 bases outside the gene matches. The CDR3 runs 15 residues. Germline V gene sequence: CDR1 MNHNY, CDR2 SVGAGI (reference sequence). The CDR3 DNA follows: TGTGCCAGCAGTTACCTGGGGGGGAGCGCCGGGGAGCTGTTTTTT. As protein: CASSYLGGSAGELFF.

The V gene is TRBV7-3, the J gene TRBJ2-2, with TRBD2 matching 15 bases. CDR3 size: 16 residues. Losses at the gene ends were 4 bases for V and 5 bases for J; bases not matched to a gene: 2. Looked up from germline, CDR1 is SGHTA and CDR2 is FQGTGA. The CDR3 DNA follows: TGTGCCAGCAGCTCGGGACTAGCGGGGGGAACCGGGGAGCTGTTTTTT. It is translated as CASSSGLAGGTGELFF. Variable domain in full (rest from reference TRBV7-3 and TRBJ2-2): GAGVSQTPSNKVTEKGKYVELRCDPISGHTALYWYRQSLGQGPEFLIYFQGTGAADDSGLPNDRFFAVRPEGSVSTLKIQRTERGDSAVYLCASSSGLAGGTGELFFGEGSRLTVL.

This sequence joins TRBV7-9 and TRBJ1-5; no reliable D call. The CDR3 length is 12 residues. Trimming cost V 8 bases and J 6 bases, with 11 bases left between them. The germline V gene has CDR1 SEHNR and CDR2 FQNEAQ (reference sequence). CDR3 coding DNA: TGTGCCAGCGGCGGGGTGTTTCAGCCCCAGCATTTT. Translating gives CASGGVFQPQHF.